This record covers a single TCR beta chain. Its target is not known. CD4+ naive, central memory, regulatory and stem cell-like memory cells were sorted via CD45RO/CCR7/CD25/CD127/CD95/CD27. CDR3 size: 14 residues. Losses at the gene ends were 4 bases for V and 3 bases for J; bases not matched to a gene: 4. Germline V gene sequence: CDR1 SGHRS, CDR2 YFSETQ. The sample comes from a study of beta chain features in type 1 diabetes. Study results and limitations: In comparison with healthy donors, patients had naive, central memory and Treg TCRB repertoires that appeared more similar. Resolution of whether HLA type affects TCRB rearrangement was not achieved here. VDJ junctions in type 1 diabetes patients carried more deletions and fewer insertions. Moderate yet significant TCRB CDR3 shortening was seen in Type 1 diabetes patients in all four CD4+ subsets.

Every bit of the isolated RNA underwent reverse transcription, so sequencing read expressed TCRB transcripts. Here immunoSEQ multiplex PCR was the method, and the copy in TCRdb shows in-frame clones only, minus some. The sample holds 200,000 to 300,000 clones; about 15% are singletons and the top ten take roughly 0.019%. Sequenced material: naive CD4+ T cells from blood. The chain uses TRBV5-1 and TRBJ2-1; 7 bases align to TRBD1. The receptor was isolated from a man aged 30-40 years with type 1 diabetes. The chain's CDR3 is CASSPGQSYNEQFF. The CDR3, as DNA: TGCGCCAGCAGCCCGGGACAGAGCTACAATGAGCAGTTCTTC.